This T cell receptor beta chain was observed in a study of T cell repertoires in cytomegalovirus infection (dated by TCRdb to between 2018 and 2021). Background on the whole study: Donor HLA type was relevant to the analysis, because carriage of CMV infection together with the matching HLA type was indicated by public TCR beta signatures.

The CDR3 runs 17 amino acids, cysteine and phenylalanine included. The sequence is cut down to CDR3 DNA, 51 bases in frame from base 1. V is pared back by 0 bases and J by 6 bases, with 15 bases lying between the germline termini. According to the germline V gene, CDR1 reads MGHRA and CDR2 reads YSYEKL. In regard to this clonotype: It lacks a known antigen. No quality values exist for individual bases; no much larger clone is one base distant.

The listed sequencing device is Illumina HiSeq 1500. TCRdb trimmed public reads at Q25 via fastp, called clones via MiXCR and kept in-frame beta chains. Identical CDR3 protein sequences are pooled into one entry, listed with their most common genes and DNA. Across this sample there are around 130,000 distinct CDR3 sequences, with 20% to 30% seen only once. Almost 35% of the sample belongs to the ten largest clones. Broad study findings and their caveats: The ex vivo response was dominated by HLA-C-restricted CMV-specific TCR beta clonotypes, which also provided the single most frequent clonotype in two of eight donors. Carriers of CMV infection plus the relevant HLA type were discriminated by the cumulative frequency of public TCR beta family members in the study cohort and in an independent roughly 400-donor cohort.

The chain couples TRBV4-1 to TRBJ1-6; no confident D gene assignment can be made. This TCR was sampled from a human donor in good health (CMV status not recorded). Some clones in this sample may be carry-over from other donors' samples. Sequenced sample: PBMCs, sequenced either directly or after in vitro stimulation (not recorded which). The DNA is TGCGCCAGCAGCCAAGAACCTATAGGAGGTTTTAATTCACCCCTCCACTTT. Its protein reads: CASSQEPIGGFNSPLHF.